This is a list of T cell receptor beta chains from one sample in a study of shared clonotypes between healthy human individuals. Profiled with immunoSEQ multiplex PCR; TCRdb holds only in-frame clones, not every one. The sample includes nearly 2 million clones, less than 95% of them seen just once. The sample consisted of naive CD8+ T cells sorted from blood. These receptors all come from a man aged 18 to 30 in good health. The CDR3 runs from the conserved cysteine through the conserved F or W. D genes are given only for firm matches. Size is stated for part of the rows, as once, few or many counts, or as a class when the clone is expanded.

clone_size: NA
j_call: TRBJ2-1
v_call: TRBV9
d_call: NA
cdr3_nt: TGTGCCAGCAGCGTTTTGGAGGGCCATCTGAATGAGCAGTTCTTC
cdr3_aa: CASSVLEGHLNEQFF

clone_size: once
j_call: TRBJ2-7
v_call: TRBV20-1
d_call: NA
cdr3_nt: TGCAGTGCCACTAGAGACTACGAGCAGTACTTC
cdr3_aa: CSATRDYEQYF

clone_size: NA
j_call: TRBJ2-4
v_call: TRBV15
d_call: TRBD1
cdr3_nt: TGTGCCACCAGCAGAACACTTCCGGACAGGGAGTACTTC
cdr3_aa: CATSRTLPDREYF

clone_size: NA
j_call: TRBJ2-2
v_call: TRBV6-6
d_call: NA
cdr3_nt: TGTGCCAGCAGTTACTCGATTCAGAGCAACACCGGGGAGCTGTTTTTT
cdr3_aa: CASSYSIQSNTGELFF

clone_size: NA
j_call: TRBJ2-3
v_call: TRBV30
d_call: NA
cdr3_nt: TGTGCCTGGGACCGGTCTAGCACAGATACGCAGTATTTT
cdr3_aa: CAWDRSSTDTQYF

clone_size: NA
j_call: TRBJ2-7
v_call: TRBV7-9
d_call: NA
cdr3_nt: TGTGCCAGCAGCTTGGCCCCTCTCGGGCTTGCCCGCTACGAGCAGTACTTC
cdr3_aa: CASSLAPLGLARYEQYF

clone_size: once
j_call: TRBJ2-7
v_call: TRBV27
d_call: NA
cdr3_nt: TGTGCCAGCAGCTCCGGGACGGCGTTCTACGAGCAGTACTTC
cdr3_aa: CASSSGTAFYEQYF

clone_size: NA
j_call: TRBJ1-4
v_call: TRBV27
d_call: NA
cdr3_nt: TGTGCCAGCAGTTTATCGGGATTTGATGAAAAACTGTTTTTT
cdr3_aa: CASSLSGFDEKLFF

clone_size: NA
j_call: TRBJ2-1
v_call: TRBV6-6
d_call: NA
cdr3_nt: TGTGCCAGCAGTTACTCGCTGCAACTAGTTTTGAATGAGCAGTTCTTC
cdr3_aa: CASSYSLQLVLNEQFF

clone_size: NA
j_call: TRBJ2-1
v_call: TRBV7-9
d_call: NA
cdr3_nt: TGTGCCAGCAGCTTGGCCGGGACGGACATCTTTGAGCAGTTCTTC
cdr3_aa: CASSLAGTDIFEQFF

clone_size: NA
j_call: TRBJ2-2
v_call: TRBV5-4
d_call: TRBD2
cdr3_nt: TGTGCCAGCAGCTTGCCGGGAGGGCCGAACACCGGGGAGCTGTTTTTT
cdr3_aa: CASSLPGGPNTGELFF

clone_size: NA
j_call: TRBJ1-1
v_call: TRBV5-6
d_call: NA
cdr3_nt: TGTGCCAGCAGCCACCGGGACGAAAGGGGAAACACTGAAGCTTTCTTT
cdr3_aa: CASSHRDERGNTEAFF

clone_size: few
j_call: TRBJ1-1
v_call: TRBV5-6
d_call: NA
cdr3_nt: TGTGCCAGCAGCTTGGGGGTAGTGAACACTGAAGCTTTCTTT
cdr3_aa: CASSLGVVNTEAFF

clone_size: NA
j_call: TRBJ2-4
v_call: TRBV5-7
d_call: NA
cdr3_nt: TGTGCCAGCATTCTAAGGGGGGCGGGAGATAAGGCCAAAAACATTCAGTACTTC
cdr3_aa: CASILRGAGDKAKNIQYF

clone_size: once
j_call: TRBJ1-1
v_call: TRBV5-1
d_call: NA
cdr3_nt: TGCGCCAGCAGTACCGGAGGGTTGGGTATGGATACTGAAGCTTTCTTT
cdr3_aa: CASSTGGLGMDTEAFF

clone_size: once
j_call: TRBJ1-5
v_call: TRBV27
d_call: NA
cdr3_nt: TGTGCCAGCAGTTTGGGTGGCCCGTATAGCAATCAGCCCCAGCATTTT
cdr3_aa: CASSLGGPYSNQPQHF

clone_size: NA
j_call: TRBJ2-7
v_call: TRBV30
d_call: NA
cdr3_nt: TGTGCCTGGAGCGGCGGGACAAATAAACCCTACGAGCAGTACTTC
cdr3_aa: CAWSGGTNKPYEQYF

clone_size: NA
j_call: TRBJ2-6
v_call: TRBV18
d_call: NA
cdr3_nt: TGTGCCAGCTCATCGGACGGCTCTGGGGCCAACGTCCTGACTTTC
cdr3_aa: CASSSDGSGANVLTF

clone_size: NA
j_call: TRBJ2-7
v_call: TRBV9
d_call: TRBD1
cdr3_nt: TGTGCCAGCAGCGCAGGGACAGGGGGCGAGCAGTACTTC
cdr3_aa: CASSAGTGGEQYF

clone_size: NA
j_call: TRBJ2-7
v_call: TRBV9
d_call: NA
cdr3_nt: TGTGCCAGCAGCGTTACGGGGAGCTCCTACGAGCAGTACTTC
cdr3_aa: CASSVTGSSYEQYF

clone_size: NA
j_call: TRBJ2-7
v_call: TRBV4-2
d_call: NA
cdr3_nt: TGTGCCAGCAGCCCGGATCGGGGAGGCGAGCAGTACTTC
cdr3_aa: CASSPDRGGEQYF

clone_size: NA
j_call: TRBJ2-7
v_call: TRBV6-1
d_call: NA
cdr3_nt: TGTGCCAGCAGTGAAGCTCGGGGGCTCGCCTACGAGCAGTACTTC
cdr3_aa: CASSEARGLAYEQYF

clone_size: NA
j_call: TRBJ2-3
v_call: TRBV4-3
d_call: NA
cdr3_nt: TGCGCCAGCAGCCCCTTCATGCCAGATACGCAGTATTTT
cdr3_aa: CASSPFMPDTQYF

clone_size: NA
j_call: TRBJ2-2
v_call: TRBV12-5
d_call: TRBD2
cdr3_nt: TGTGCTAGTGGTTTGGGGCAAACGGGACTAGTCGACACCGGGGAGCTGTTTTTT
cdr3_aa: CASGLGQTGLVDTGELFF

clone_size: once
j_call: TRBJ1-5
v_call: TRBV6-5
d_call: NA
cdr3_nt: TGTGCCAGCAGTTACCGGGCAGGGGAGGATCAGCCCCAGCATTTT
cdr3_aa: CASSYRAGEDQPQHF

clone_size: NA
j_call: TRBJ1-2
v_call: TRBV21-1
d_call: NA
cdr3_nt: TGTGCCAGCAGCAACAGACAGGGGAGACTCTATGGCTACACCTTC
cdr3_aa: CASSNRQGRLYGYTF

clone_size: NA
j_call: TRBJ2-7
v_call: TRBV6-5
d_call: TRBD2
cdr3_nt: TGTGCCAGCAGTTTAACTAGCGGGAGCTCGTACGAGCAGTACTTC
cdr3_aa: CASSLTSGSSYEQYF

clone_size: NA
j_call: TRBJ1-1
v_call: TRBV7-9
d_call: NA
cdr3_nt: TGTGCCAGCAGCTTAGGACGTGAAGCTTTCTTT
cdr3_aa: CASSLGREAFF